Below, one T cell receptor (beta chain) is given with its context. These data originate in a study of blood T cell repertoires in COVID-19. Overall study context: COVID-19 samples, acute and convalescent, were from the United States, Italy and Spain. The cDNA or gDNA used as material had been derived from T cells, B-cell-depleted T cells, or PBMCs.

In the original processing: Quantification of nucleated cells was approximated via reference gene primer amplification. Sequenced by immunoSEQ multiplex PCR; TCRdb stores in-frame clones only, minus some. The D gene and trimming were derived from the DNA, and the V and J assignments and clone size from that table. The sample has about 48,000 clones, approximately 87% seen once. The length of the CDR3 is 18 residues. CDR1 SGHRS and CDR2 YFSETQ come from the germline V gene. With 0 bases clipped from V and 8 bases from J, the junction kept 15 bases outside the gene matches. This receptor was identified in a woman aged 55-70 years with acute or convalescent COVID-19. Sequencing input: peripheral blood. The chain couples TRBV5-1 to TRBJ2-1; TRBD2 matches at 9 bases. The CDR3 is CASSLVAAGGTLVYEQFF. CDR3 coding DNA: TGCGCCAGCAGCTTGGTGGCAGCGGGGGGTACTCTGGTCTATGAGCAGTTCTTC.